This T cell receptor (beta chain) derives from a study of identical twins. This clonotype came up many times. MiXCR was run by TCRdb on the 5' RACE reads, yielding one entry per CDR3 protein. Among hundreds of thousands of distinct CDR3 sequences listed, around 5.7% were seen once. The CDR3 spans 16 residues. CDR1 is MNHEY, CDR2 SVGAGI, per germline. The ends were cut back, 0 bases at V and 4 bases at J, with 13 bases in the middle. Sequences were obtained from naive T cells sorted from blood. This chain connects TRBV6-5 to TRBJ1-3; maybe TRBD1 (5 bases). This TCR derives from a man younger than 35 in good health. CDR3 in amino acids: CASSYSNHRQGNTIYF. The CDR3 DNA sequence: TGTGCCAGCAGTTACTCGAACCACAGGCAAGGAAACACCATATATTTT.